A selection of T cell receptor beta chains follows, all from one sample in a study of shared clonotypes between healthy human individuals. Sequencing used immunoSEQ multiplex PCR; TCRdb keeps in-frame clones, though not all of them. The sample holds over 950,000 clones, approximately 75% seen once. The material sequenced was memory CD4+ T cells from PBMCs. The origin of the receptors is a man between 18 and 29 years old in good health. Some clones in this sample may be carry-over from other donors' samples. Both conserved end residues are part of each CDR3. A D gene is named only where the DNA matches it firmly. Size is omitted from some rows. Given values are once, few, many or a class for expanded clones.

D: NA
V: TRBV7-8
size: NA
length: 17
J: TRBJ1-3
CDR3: CASSRAFGTAAGNTIYF
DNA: TGTGCCAGCAGCCGGGCCTTCGGTACTGCGGCTGGAAACACCATATATTTT

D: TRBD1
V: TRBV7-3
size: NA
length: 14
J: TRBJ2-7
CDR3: CASSLTGGSHEQYF
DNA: TGTGCCAGCAGCTTGACAGGGGGTTCTCACGAGCAGTACTTC

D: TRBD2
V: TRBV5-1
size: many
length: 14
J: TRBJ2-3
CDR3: CASSFGLGPDTQYF
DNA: TGCGCCAGCAGCTTTGGACTAGGGCCAGATACGCAGTATTTT

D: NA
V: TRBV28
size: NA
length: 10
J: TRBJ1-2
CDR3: CASSLGSYTF
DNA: TGTGCCAGCAGTTTGGGTAGCTACACCTTC

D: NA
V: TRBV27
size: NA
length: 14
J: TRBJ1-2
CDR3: CASSFWQEKGSYTF
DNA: TGTGCCAGCAGTTTTTGGCAGGAGAAGGGAAGCTACACCTTC

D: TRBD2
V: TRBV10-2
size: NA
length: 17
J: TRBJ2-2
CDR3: CASTRTSGRDYTGELFF
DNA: TGCGCCAGCACTAGGACTAGCGGGAGGGATTACACCGGGGAGCTGTTTTTT

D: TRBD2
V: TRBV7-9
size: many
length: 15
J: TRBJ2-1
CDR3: CASSLATSGKREQFF
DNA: TGTGCCAGCAGCTTAGCTACTAGCGGGAAACGTGAGCAGTTCTTC

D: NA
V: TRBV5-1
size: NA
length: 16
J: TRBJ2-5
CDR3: CASSPQSQGMRETQYF
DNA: TGCGCCAGCAGCCCCCAATCACAAGGGATGAGAGAGACCCAGTACTTC

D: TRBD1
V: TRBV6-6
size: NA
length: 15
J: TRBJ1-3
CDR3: CASSYDRASGNTIYF
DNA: TGTGCCAGCAGTTACGACAGGGCATCTGGAAACACCATATATTTT

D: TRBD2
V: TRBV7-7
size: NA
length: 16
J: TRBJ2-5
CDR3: CASSPLAGGPSETQYF
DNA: TGTGCCAGCAGCCCCCTAGCGGGAGGGCCCTCCGAGACCCAGTACTTC

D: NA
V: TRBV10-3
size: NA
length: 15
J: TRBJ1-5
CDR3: CATLGGGGGNQPQHF
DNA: TGTGCCACCCTGGGGGGTGGGGGCGGCAATCAGCCCCAGCATTTT

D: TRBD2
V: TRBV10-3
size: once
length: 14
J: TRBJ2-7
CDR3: CAISSGQGGFEQYF
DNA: TGTGCCATCAGCTCAGGGCAGGGAGGGTTTGAGCAGTACTTC

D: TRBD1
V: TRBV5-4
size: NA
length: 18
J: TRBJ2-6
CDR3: CASSLGDRVNSGANVLTF
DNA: TGTGCCAGCAGCTTGGGGGACAGGGTAAATTCTGGGGCCAACGTCCTGACTTTC

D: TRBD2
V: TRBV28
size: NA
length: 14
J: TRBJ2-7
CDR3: CASRTPALAALRYF
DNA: TGTGCCAGCAGGACCCCCGCCCTAGCGGCGCTCCGGTACTTC

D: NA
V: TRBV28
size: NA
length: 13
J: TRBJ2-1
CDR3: CASTPGQSDEQFF
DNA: TGTGCCAGCACCCCCGGGCAGAGTGATGAGCAGTTCTTC

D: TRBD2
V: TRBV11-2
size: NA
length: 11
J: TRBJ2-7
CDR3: CASTQRGEQYF
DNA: TGTGCCAGCACCCAGCGGGGCGAGCAGTACTTC

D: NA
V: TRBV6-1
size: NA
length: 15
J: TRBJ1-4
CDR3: CASSLIQGSLEKLFF
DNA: TGTGCCAGCAGTCTTATACAGGGTTCCTTGGAAAAACTGTTTTTT

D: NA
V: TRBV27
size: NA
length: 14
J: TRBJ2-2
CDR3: CASSLRWGTGELFF
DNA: TGTGCCAGCAGTCTCAGGTGGGGGACCGGGGAGCTGTTTTTT

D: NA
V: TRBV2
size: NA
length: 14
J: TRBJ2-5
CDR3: CASSEVGVQETQYF
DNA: TGTGCCAGCAGTGAAGTGGGTGTCCAAGAGACCCAGTACTTC